Below are 2 T cell receptor beta chains sequenced from a single sample in a study of blood T cell repertoires in COVID-19. The assay was immunoSEQ multiplex PCR, and TCRdb's table has in-frame clones only and misses some. The table records 55,000 to 75,000 clones, about 88% of them present only once. The sequenced material came from peripheral blood. These receptors were taken from a human donor with active COVID-19. The donor label of this sample is uncertain.

The J gene is TRBJ1-6, the V gene TRBV9; possible D gene TRBD1, 5 bases. This CDR3 spans 14 amino acids. Trimming took 0 bases from V and 9 from J, leaving 10 bases between them. Germline lookup yields CDR1 SGDLS and CDR2 YYNGEE. The CDR3 DNA is TGTGCCAGCAGCGTAGTGGACATAGCTTCACCCCTCCACTTT. This gives the protein CASSVVDIASPLHF.

The sample holds one count of this clone. V gene TRBV5-1 combines with J gene TRBJ2-1, with D possibly matching TRBD2 (5 bases). Germline-derived CDR1 and CDR2 are SGHRS and YFSETQ. V was cut by 5 bases and J by 0 bases, with 9 bases left in between. There are 14 residues in the CDR3. CDR3 in amino acids: CASSNRGSYNEQFF. CDR3 sequence (DNA): TGCGCCAGCAGTAACCGGGGCTCCTACAATGAGCAGTTCTTC.